Listed below are T cell receptor beta chains from one sample, sequenced in a study of OX40 agonist ivuxolimab in advanced cancers. Generated by immunoSEQ multiplex PCR, the TCRdb table keeps only in-frame clones and is missing some. The table lists tens of thousands of clones, around 90% of them singletons, with 4% to 5% in the top ten. Specimen: CD4+ or CD8+ T cells sorted from blood, collected in a trial of the OX40 agonist ivuxolimab. These TCRs come from an adult with an advanced solid tumor such as melanoma, head and neck, liver or kidney cancer. The CDR3 runs from the conserved cysteine through the conserved F or W. A D gene is named only where the DNA matches it firmly.

V gene: TRBV6-6; J gene: TRBJ2-1; D gene: NA; CDR3 protein: CASSYGGGQFF
V gene: TRBV4-1; J gene: NA; D gene: TRBD1; CDR3 protein: CASSQGQGSAYEQYF
V gene: TRBV18; J gene: TRBJ2-5; D gene: TRBD1; CDR3 protein: CASSPLGGGETQYF
V gene: TRBV9; J gene: TRBJ2-5; D gene: NA; CDR3 protein: CASSVRGTETQYF
V gene: TRBV7-8; J gene: TRBJ1-5; D gene: NA; CDR3 protein: CASSPLIVALHQPQHF
V gene: TRBV27; J gene: TRBJ1-1; D gene: NA; CDR3 protein: CASRAGGRVGEAFF
V gene: TRBV5-1; J gene: TRBJ2-5; D gene: NA; CDR3 protein: CASRGSGLETQYF
V gene: TRBV5-6; J gene: TRBJ1-1; D gene: NA; CDR3 protein: CASSLGTGLATEAFF
V gene: TRBV5-1; J gene: TRBJ2-7; D gene: NA; CDR3 protein: CASSPEGPGTPSEQYF
V gene: TRBV18; J gene: TRBJ1-1; D gene: TRBD1; CDR3 protein: CASSPGTGLEAFF
V gene: TRBV7-2; J gene: TRBJ2-1; D gene: NA; CDR3 protein: CASSQVFSSYNEQFF
V gene: TRBV4-2; J gene: TRBJ1-1; D gene: NA; CDR3 protein: CASSQSEMNAEAFF
V gene: TRBV11-3; J gene: TRBJ2-5; D gene: TRBD2; CDR3 protein: CASSSRRGEETQYF
V gene: TRBV15; J gene: TRBJ1-1; D gene: NA; CDR3 protein: CATSTQRGNTEAFF
V gene: TRBV4-3; J gene: TRBJ1-6; D gene: NA; CDR3 protein: CASSPRGGNSPLHF
V gene: TRBV15; J gene: TRBJ1-5; D gene: TRBD1; CDR3 protein: CATSRAGQGRSNQPQHF
V gene: TRBV15; J gene: TRBJ1-1; D gene: NA; CDR3 protein: CATSTTTGNTEAFF
V gene: TRBV18; J gene: TRBJ2-5; D gene: TRBD2; CDR3 protein: CASSPGTSGNYAQETQYF
V gene: TRBV11-1; J gene: TRBJ2-3; D gene: NA; CDR3 protein: CASSPWGATDTQYF
V gene: TRBV5-1; J gene: TRBJ2-7; D gene: TRBD2; CDR3 protein: CASSLGSSGFSYEQYF
V gene: TRBV27; J gene: TRBJ1-5; D gene: TRBD1; CDR3 protein: CASSFRQGNQPQHF
V gene: TRBV15; J gene: TRBJ1-5; D gene: NA; CDR3 protein: CATSRGRDNQPQHF
V gene: TRBV10-3; J gene: TRBJ2-7; D gene: NA; CDR3 protein: CAITPGLRREQYF
V gene: TRBV18; J gene: TRBJ2-1; D gene: NA; CDR3 protein: CASSPTRGGNEQFF
V gene: TRBV23-1; J gene: TRBJ2-7; D gene: NA; CDR3 protein: CASSQSSRSSYEQYF
V gene: TRBV19; J gene: TRBJ2-6; D gene: NA; CDR3 protein: CLEHCLASGANVLTF
V gene: TRBV4-1; J gene: TRBJ2-5; D gene: TRBD2; CDR3 protein: CASSPRTSGQETQYF
V gene: TRBV6-5; J gene: TRBJ2-5; D gene: TRBD2; CDR3 protein: CASSYRTSGKQETQYF
V gene: TRBV5-8; J gene: TRBJ1-2; D gene: NA; CDR3 protein: CASSFRFFYGYTF
V gene: TRBV9; J gene: TRBJ1-4; D gene: TRBD1; CDR3 protein: CASSPETGRGEKLFF
V gene: TRBV5-6; J gene: TRBJ1-5; D gene: NA; CDR3 protein: CASSSRRARQPQHF
V gene: TRBV25-1; J gene: TRBJ2-5; D gene: TRBD2; CDR3 protein: CASSDETAIPGGGTQYF